The present T cell receptor beta chain was sequenced within a study of blood T cells in healthy people across ages. Healthy Russian Caucasian donors spanned ages about 6 to 100 years. Through a sample-barcoded 5' primer and a J-beta primer mix, a second PCR was run for 7 to 11 cycles. Via MiXCR, TCRdb re-called the 5' RACE reads, giving one row per CDR3 protein. The data show over a million distinct CDR3 sequences, with 42% seen just once and approximately 7.9% held by the top ten. Material: blood. This receptor was taken from a woman under 30 in good health.

In DNA form, the CDR3 reads TGTGCCAGCAGCTCCCCAGCAGAGTCCTACAATGAGCAGTTCTTC. This sequence encodes CASSSPAESYNEQFF. V gene TRBV28 combines with J gene TRBJ2-1; D unresolved. With 6 bases removed from V and 1 base from J, the gap between germline ends came to 13 bases. This CDR3 has 15 residues. Germline assignment: CDR1 MDHEN and CDR2 SYDVKM.